This T cell receptor (beta chain) derives from a study of CD8 T cells in ankylosing spondylitis. The CDR3 is 13 amino acids. CDR1 is SGHRS and CDR2 is YFSETQ in the germline V gene. V was shortened by 1 base and J by 6 bases, with 11 bases between the two germline ends. TCRdb reprocessed the 5' RACE reads via MiXCR and lists one record per CDR3 protein. The data hold about 340,000 distinct CDR3 sequences, with roughly 14% observed a single time. The V gene is TRBV5-1, the J gene TRBJ2-7; D might be TRBD2 (6 bases). This receptor was obtained from a male donor with ankylosing spondylitis or in good health (not recorded which). Material: blood, either unsorted or a sorted T cell fraction (not recorded which). CDR3 sequence: CASSLSPGVEQYF. CDR3 in DNA: TGCGCCAGCAGCTTGTCCCCGGGGGTCGAGCAGTACTTC.